The present TCR beta chain was sequenced within a study of T cells after yellow fever vaccination. V lost 0 bases and J 2 bases, leaving 18 bases between the germline ends. The CDR3 consists of 17 residues. The germline gives CDR1 SGHRS, CDR2 YFSETQ. Study-level points and caveats: The CD4 and CD8 compartments had a small share of their clonotypes in common. Most clones from primary vaccination resurfaced after the booster (about 95% CD4, around 89% CD8). The presence of abundant clonotypes contaminating from the bulk population was possible in FACS-sorted repertoires.

The study made its TCR cDNA through 5'RACE template switching. That step introduced a universal primer site along with UMIs. TCRdb reprocessed the 5' RACE reads with MiXCR, giving one entry per CDR3 protein. The sample consists of 230,000 or so distinct CDR3 sequences, roughly 6.2% of them appearing once. This clonotype was seen more than once but under ten times. Its antigen is currently unknown. The sequencing used CD4+ T cells sorted from PBMCs, collected on the day of the yellow fever booster vaccination. V usage is TRBV5-1 and J usage is TRBJ2-7, with D perhaps being TRBD1 or TRBD2 (6 bases each). This TCR was sampled from a man under 40 who received the YFV17D yellow fever vaccine. The CDR3 DNA sequence: TGCGCCAGCAGCTTGGCTCCCCAAACGGGGGCTACCTACGAGCAGTACTTC. Translated: CASSLAPQTGATYEQYF.